The 16 T cell receptor beta chains presented below share a single source sample, sequenced in a study of PD-L1 blockade in urothelial cancer. The time point: pretreatment peripheral blood. Profiling relied on immunoSEQ multiplex PCR, and the TCRdb table lists in-frame clones only, not all of them. The table lists roughly 50,000 clones, 85% of them singletons, with around 14% in the top ten. The input for sequencing was PBMCs, taken around atezolizumab (anti-PD-L1) treatment. All receptors come from a man between 65 and 79 years old with urothelial cancer.

This clone has just one count. The V gene is TRBV18, the J gene TRBJ2-5; D remains unclear. CDR3 size: 13 residues. CDR1 and CDR2 from the germline V gene are KGHSH and LQKENI. Between the trimmed V and J ends, which lost 4 bases and 0 bases, there was a span of 6 bases. The CDR3 is CASSRQNQETQYF. CDR3 nucleotides: TGTGCCAGCTCACGCCAGAACCAAGAGACCCAGTACTTC.

This clone was observed once. This sequence joins TRBV10-1 and TRBJ2-3; 9 bases line up with TRBD2. Germline V gene lookup returns CDR1 WNHNN and CDR2 SYGVQD (reference sequence). J gave up 15 bases and V 2 bases, and 6 bases lay outside the gene matches. CDR3 length: 12 residues. CDR3 bases: TGCGCCAGCAGTGAGGTAGCGGGAGAGGTCTATTTT. Protein sequence: CASSEVAGEVYF.

V and J are TRBV7-3 and TRBJ2-1, with TRBD2 matching over 8 bases. The CDR3 length is 16 residues. Trimming removed 0 bases from V and 4 bases from J; junction bases left unmatched: 5. Germline CDR1 SGHTA, CDR2 FQGTGA. The CDR3 sequence is CASSLTAGGGYNEQFF. The CDR3 DNA is TGTGCCAGCAGCTTAACGGCGGGAGGAGGATACAATGAGCAGTTCTTC.

The gene calls are TRBV27 and TRBJ2-7; D might be TRBD2 (5 bases). The CDR3 runs 15 residues. Germline-derived CDR1 and CDR2 are MNHEY and SMNVEV (reference sequence). V was shortened by 5 bases and J by 3 bases, with 17 bases between the two germline ends. The CDR3 spells CASSARAEVDYEQYF. DNA for the CDR3: TGTGCCAGCAGTGCGCGAGCGGAGGTCGACTACGAGCAGTACTTC.

Regarding this clone: The sample contains more than one DNA sequence encoding this CDR3. This rearrangement joins TRBV27 to TRBJ1-5, with unresolved D. This CDR3 contains 13 residues. V was shortened by 6 bases and J by 2 bases, with 8 bases between the two germline ends. Germline values: CDR1 MNHEY, CDR2 SMNVEV (reference sequence). The CDR3 sequence is CASSNRGNQPQHF. CDR3 coding DNA: TGTGCCAGCAGCAACCGGGGCAATCAGCCCCAGCATTTT.

In DNA form, the CDR3 reads TGTGCCAGTAGTATAGCCCGGACTAGCGGGGGTGGCACAGATACGCAGTATTTT. It specifies CASSIARTSGGGTDTQYF. The chain uses TRBV19 and TRBJ2-3; 13 bases agree with TRBD2. CDR1 LNHDA and CDR2 SQIVND come from the germline V gene (reference sequence). Trimming cost V 1 base and J 1 base; bases outside gene matches: 5. This CDR3 contains 18 residues.

This chain connects TRBV6-5 to TRBJ2-5; D is uncertain. This CDR3 has 15 residues. V was shortened by 6 bases and J by 2 bases, with 16 bases between the two germline ends. Germline CDR1 MNHEY, CDR2 SVGAGI. The CDR3 nucleotides read TGTGCCAGCAGCCTAAGTAGCTGGGTTCAAGAGACCCAGTACTTC. Translating gives CASSLSSWVQETQYF.

The chain carries TRBV18 and TRBJ1-4, with a weak D call TRBD1 (5 bases). The CDR3 has 17 amino acids. Germline loops: CDR1 KGHSH, CDR2 LQKENI. V gave up 2 bases and J gave up 3 bases, with 16 bases separating them. In DNA form, the CDR3 reads TGTGCCAGCTCACCAATTACATCCGGGACTGCTAATGAAAAACTGTTTTTT. Its protein product is CASSPITSGTANEKLFF.

The chain links TRBV6-6 to TRBJ2-7, with D possibly being TRBD1 (6 bases). The length of the CDR3 is 15 residues. Germline values: CDR1 MNHNY, CDR2 SVGAGI (reference sequence). Trimming took 5 bases from V and 3 from J, leaving 17 bases between them. CDR3 in amino acids: CASSTDRSLRYEQYF. In DNA, the CDR3 is TGTGCCAGCAGTACAGACAGGTCCCTTCGCTACGAGCAGTACTTC.

This clone has just one count. This chain links TRBV19 with TRBJ2-5, with D perhaps matching TRBD1 (8 bases). The length of the CDR3 is 19 residues. Germline-derived CDR1 and CDR2 are LNHDA and SQIVND (reference sequence). Trimming took off 4 bases at V and 0 bases at J, with 24 bases between the two ends. CDR3 amino acids: CASSNRGVAGPTYQETQYF. DNA of the CDR3: TGTGCCAGTAGTAACAGGGGGGTAGCGGGCCCGACGTACCAAGAGACCCAGTACTTC.

This sequence joins TRBV11-1 and TRBJ2-3; 8 positions agree with TRBD2. After removal of 4 bases from V and 0 bases from J, the junction contained 3 bases not matched to a gene. CDR3 length: 15 residues. Germline loops: CDR1 SGHAT, CDR2 FQDESV (reference sequence). The CDR3 coding sequence is TGTGCCAGCAGCTCAGCTAGCGGGAGCACAGATACGCAGTATTTT. This encodes CASSSASGSTDTQYF.

J is TRBJ2-7 and V is TRBV7-9, with TRBD1 as a possible D gene (6 bases). V was shortened by 0 bases and J by 6 bases, with 12 bases between the two germline ends. Germline V gene data show CDR1 as SEHNR and CDR2 as FQNEAQ (reference sequence). The CDR3 contains 14 residues. This CDR3 is CASSLAQGGFEQYF. Here the CDR3 DNA reads TGTGCCAGCAGCTTAGCCCAAGGGGGTTTCGAGCAGTACTTC.

The chain combines TRBV19 with TRBJ2-5; 14 nucleotides align to TRBD2. V was clipped by 3 bases and J by 7 bases; unmatched bases: 13. Per the germline V gene, CDR1 is LNHDA and CDR2 is SQIVND (reference sequence). The CDR3 covers 18 residues. This chain's CDR3 is CASSIGTSGSGAHGTQYF. DNA of the CDR3: TGTGCCAGTAGTATCGGGACTAGCGGGAGTGGAGCCCACGGGACCCAGTACTTC.

V and J are TRBV28 and TRBJ2-1; 11 bases agree with TRBD2. This CDR3 has 15 residues. Unmatched junction bases numbered 6, after V lost 6 bases and J lost 5 bases. Germline lookup yields CDR1 MDHEN and CDR2 SYDVKM. The CDR3 DNA is TGTGCCAGCAGAATAGCGGGAGGGTCCCACAATGAGCAGTTCTTC. Amino acid sequence: CASRIAGGSHNEQFF.

V gene TRBV19 combines with J gene TRBJ2-1; 13 bases map to TRBD2. This CDR3 has 15 residues. V was pared by 6 bases and J by 7 bases, with 6 bases of the junction left unmatched. CDR1 and CDR2 (germline): LNHDA, SQIVND (reference sequence). The CDR3 DNA follows: TGTGCCAGTAGCCCACTAGCGGGAGGGCTTAATGAGCAGTTCTTC. Translation: CASSPLAGGLNEQFF. The variable domain in full, completed from reference TRBV19 and TRBJ2-1, reads DGGITQSPKYLFRKEGQNVTLSCEQNLNHDAMYWYRQDPGQGLRLIYYSQIVNDFQKGDIAEGYSVSREKKESFPLTVTSAQKNPTAFYLCASSPLAGGLNEQFFGPGTRLTVL.

V is TRBV2 and J is TRBJ2-5; perhaps TRBD1 as D (6 bases). From germline, CDR1 is SNHLY and CDR2 FYNNEI. CDR3 size: 11 residues. V lost 6 bases and J lost 7, with 9 bases in between. CDR3 sequence (DNA): TGTGCCAGCAGAGAACAGGGGACCCAGTACTTC. As protein: CASREQGTQYF.